This T cell receptor beta chain was captured in a study of blood T cell repertoires in COVID-19. This clone came up once. V was cut by 1 base and J by 6 bases, with 12 bases left in between. This CDR3 region has 15 residues. CDR1 is KGHDR and CDR2 is SFDVKD in the germline V gene. Assay: immunoSEQ multiplex PCR; the TCRdb copy retains only in-frame clones and omits some. The sample includes hundreds of thousands of clones, 70% to 90% of them seen just once. The source of this sequence is a woman in her forties who had recovered from COVID-19. This rearrangement joins TRBV24-1 to TRBJ2-1; tentative D call: TRBD2 (5 bases). The sample taken for sequencing was PBMCs or T cells enriched from blood (not recorded which). The CDR3 DNA is TGTGCCACCAGTGATTTTCGGGGTTTCCCCAATGAGCAGTTCTTC. The encoded protein is CATSDFRGFPNEQFF.